This entry features one TCR beta chain sequence. The data originate from a study of blood T cell repertoires in COVID-19. Clones were read by immunoSEQ multiplex PCR, and TCRdb kept only the in-frame ones, dropping some. The data contain about 97,000 clones, about 87% of them singletons. Per germline, CDR1 SGHDT and CDR2 YYEEEE. V lost 3 bases to trimming and J lost 2 bases; unmatched junction nucleotides: 2. This CDR3 contains 14 residues. Material for sequencing was peripheral blood. This receptor was identified in a human donor in a cohort sampled during active COVID-19. This chain connects TRBV5-6 to TRBJ1-2; 9 bases are shared with TRBD1. The CDR3 reads CASSSDRGNYGYTF. For the CDR3, the DNA is TGTGCCAGCAGCTCAGACAGGGGGAACTATGGCTACACCTTC.